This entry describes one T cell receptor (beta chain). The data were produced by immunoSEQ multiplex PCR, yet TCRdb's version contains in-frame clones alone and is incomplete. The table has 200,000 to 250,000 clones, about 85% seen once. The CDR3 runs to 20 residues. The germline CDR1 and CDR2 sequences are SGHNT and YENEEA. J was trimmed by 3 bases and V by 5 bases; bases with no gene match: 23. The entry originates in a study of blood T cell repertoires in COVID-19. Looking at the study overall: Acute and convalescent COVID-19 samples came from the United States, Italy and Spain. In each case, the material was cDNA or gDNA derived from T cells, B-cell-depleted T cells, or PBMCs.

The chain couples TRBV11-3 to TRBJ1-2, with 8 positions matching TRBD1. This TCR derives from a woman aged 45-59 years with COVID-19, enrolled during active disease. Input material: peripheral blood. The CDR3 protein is CASSPSLGQGVVTRDYGYTF. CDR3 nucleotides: TGTGCCAGCAGCCCATCCCTCGGACAGGGCGTTGTCACGAGGGACTATGGCTACACCTTC.